This record looks at one T cell receptor (beta chain) sequence and its context. The junction does not match germline at one end; this may be a read error. This sample is drawn from a study of blood T cell repertoires in COVID-19. This CDR3 spans 13 amino acids. Germline values: CDR1 LGHDT, CDR2 YNNKEL (reference sequence). In the source study's methods: By means of reference gene primer amplification, nucleated cell counts were estimated. Clones were read by immunoSEQ multiplex PCR, and TCRdb kept only the in-frame ones, dropping some. That table is the source of V, J and clone size, and D and trimming were worked out from the DNA. The top ten hold 2.5% to 3% of the sample, which has some 340,000 clones, around 82% seen once.

The V call is TRBV3-1 (or the pseudogene TRBV3-2), the J call TRBJ1-1; 7 positions match TRBD1. Source material: peripheral blood. The sequence was obtained from a man younger than 45 with active or convalescent COVID-19. CDR3 amino acids: CASSPGATGWRVF. The CDR3 bases are TGTGCCAGCAGCCCTGGGGCGACAGGGTGGAGGGTTTTT.